This T cell receptor (beta chain) was found in a study of blood T cell repertoires in COVID-19. About the study: Researchers got acute and convalescent COVID-19 samples from the United States, Italy and Spain.

This clone was seen a single time. TCRdb keeps only in-frame clones here, not all; method: immunoSEQ multiplex PCR. Of 300,000 to 400,000 clones in the sample, about 87% were seen once. Unmatched junction bases numbered 8, after V lost 7 bases and J lost 9 bases. Per the germline V gene, CDR1 is SNHLY and CDR2 is FYNNEI. The CDR3 is 14 residues long. The sequencing sample was made of peripheral blood. This receptor was identified in a woman aged 55-75 years with COVID-19, enrolled during active disease. The chain links TRBV2 to TRBJ1-6, with 8 bases fitting TRBD1. CDR3 loop: CASTPTGAGSPLHF. CDR3 in DNA: TGTGCCAGCACTCCGACAGGGGCAGGTTCACCCCTCCACTTT.